This TCR beta chain appears in the sequencing data of a study of PD-1 blockade in classical Hodgkin lymphoma. Study details: Patients received nivolumab 3 mg/kg intravenously every 2 weeks.

Described time point: cycle 4 day 1 (C4D1), after less than seven weeks of nivolumab. Exposure to brentuximab vedotin varied, and each patient had relapsed following autologous stem cell transplantation. There are a few counts of this clone. Its antigen is still unknown. Study-level points and caveats: Newly diagnosed patients were reported to start with lower TCR diversity than healthy donors. Those achieving complete response showed baseline diversity like newly diagnosed patients. Unlike CD8+ TCR diversity, which did not rise significantly by C4D1, CD4+ TCR diversity did.

The data were produced by immunoSEQ multiplex PCR, yet TCRdb's version contains in-frame clones alone and is incomplete. The sample yields just under 45,000 clones, around 64% seen once. Trimming stripped 4 bases from V and 6 bases from J, with 7 bases between. Germline lookup yields CDR1 MDHEN and CDR2 SYDVKM. The CDR3 loop spans 12 amino acids. This TCR derives from a human donor with classical Hodgkin lymphoma. The chain has TRBV28 and TRBJ1-5; the D gene is possibly TRBD1 (5 bases). The input for sequencing was peripheral blood mononuclear cells (PBMCs), taken before the fourth cycle of nivolumab. CDR3 sequence: CASSWGGQPQHF. The CDR3 bases are TGTGCCAGCAGTTGGGGGGGTCAGCCCCAGCATTTT.